The rows below give T cell receptor beta chains drawn from one sample of a study of immune heterogeneity within non-small cell lung tumors. Each CDR3 protein gets one entry after TCRdb re-called the multiplex PCR reads with MiXCR. The sample has 10,000 to 15,000 distinct CDR3 sequences, about 23% seen once. Material: lung tumor tissue. The receptors originated from a man between 45 and 60 years old with non-small cell lung cancer. The CDR3 runs from the conserved cysteine through the conserved F or W. A D gene is named only where the DNA matches it firmly. Clone size is given for some rows only: seen once, a few or many times, or a class if the clone is expanded.

len: 14; j_gene: TRBJ1-1; abundance: -; d_gene: -; v_gene: TRBV28; CDR3nt: TGTGCCAGCAGGGACAGAGGGAAGAACACTGAAGCTTTCTTT; CDR3aa: CASRDRGKNTEAFF
len: 14; j_gene: TRBJ1-6; abundance: many; d_gene: TRBD1; v_gene: TRBV27; CDR3nt: TGTGCCAGCAGTTTGACAGGGACAAATTCACCCCTCCACTTT; CDR3aa: CASSLTGTNSPLHF
len: 15; j_gene: TRBJ2-5; abundance: -; d_gene: TRBD2; v_gene: TRBV9; CDR3nt: TGTGCCAGCAGCGCCGGGGGGGGGCCCCAAGAGACCCAGTACTTC; CDR3aa: CASSAGGGPQETQYF
len: 15; j_gene: TRBJ1-1; abundance: many; d_gene: -; v_gene: TRBV6-1; CDR3nt: TGTGCCAGCAGTGACGGGGGAAACATGAACACTGAAGCTTTCTTT; CDR3aa: CASSDGGNMNTEAFF
len: 13; j_gene: TRBJ1-1; abundance: -; d_gene: -; v_gene: TRBV6-2/TRBV6-3; CDR3nt: TGTGCCAGCAGCTACAGGGTGGGCACTGAAGCTTTCTTT; CDR3aa: CASSYRVGTEAFF
len: 15; j_gene: TRBJ2-5; abundance: -; d_gene: -; v_gene: TRBV19; CDR3nt: TGTGCCAGTAGTATAGACCCGGGACCGAGAGAGACCCAGTACTTC; CDR3aa: CASSIDPGPRETQYF
len: 15; j_gene: TRBJ2-7; abundance: many; d_gene: -; v_gene: TRBV5-1; CDR3nt: TGCGCCAGCAGCCCGGGGGACAGCGCTACCTACGAGCAGTACTTC; CDR3aa: CASSPGDSATYEQYF
len: 14; j_gene: TRBJ2-1; abundance: -; d_gene: -; v_gene: TRBV27; CDR3nt: TGTGCCAACAGTTCGAGGACGATTTACAGTGAGCAGTTCTTC; CDR3aa: CANSSRTIYSEQFF
len: 12; j_gene: TRBJ2-7; abundance: medium-sized; d_gene: -; v_gene: TRBV7-2; CDR3nt: TGTGCCAGCAGCTTGGATAGACGAGAGCAGTACTTC; CDR3aa: CASSLDRREQYF
len: 15; j_gene: TRBJ2-1; abundance: many; d_gene: TRBD2; v_gene: TRBV5-6; CDR3nt: TGTGCCAGCAGCCTTTGGACTAGCGGAGATCATGAGCAGTTCTTC; CDR3aa: CASSLWTSGDHEQFF
len: 18; j_gene: TRBJ1-5; abundance: many; d_gene: -; v_gene: TRBV18; CDR3nt: TGTGCCAGCTCACCACTATCGGCTGGGACATCTAGCAATCAGCCCCAGCATTTT; CDR3aa: CASSPLSAGTSSNQPQHF
len: 11; j_gene: TRBJ1-1; abundance: -; d_gene: -; v_gene: TRBV2; CDR3nt: TGTGACAGCAGGGGGAACACTGAAGCTTTCTTT; CDR3aa: CDSRGNTEAFF
len: 16; j_gene: TRBJ2-3; abundance: -; d_gene: -; v_gene: TRBV14; CDR3nt: TGTGCCAGAAGCCAAGCTTTCGGGGCAAGCACAGATACGCAGTATTTT; CDR3aa: CARSQAFGASTDTQYF
len: 13; j_gene: TRBJ1-2; abundance: medium-sized; d_gene: -; v_gene: TRBV6-1; CDR3nt: TGTGCCAGCAGTCCAGGCAGGAACTATGGCTACACCTTC; CDR3aa: CASSPGRNYGYTF
len: 16; j_gene: TRBJ1-3; abundance: medium-sized; d_gene: -; v_gene: TRBV6-1; CDR3nt: TGTGCCAGCAGTGTGTGGGGCAGCGTACCGGGAAACACCATATATTTT; CDR3aa: CASSVWGSVPGNTIYF
len: 17; j_gene: TRBJ2-4; abundance: -; d_gene: -; v_gene: TRBV5-1; CDR3nt: TGCGCCAGCAGCTTGGATACAGGATTATCAGCCAAAAACATTCAGTACTTC; CDR3aa: CASSLDTGLSAKNIQYF
len: 13; j_gene: TRBJ1-1; abundance: many; d_gene: -; v_gene: TRBV29-1; CDR3nt: TGCAGCGCTAACGACGGAATGAACACTGAAGCTTTCTTT; CDR3aa: CSANDGMNTEAFF
len: 11; j_gene: TRBJ1-1; abundance: many; d_gene: -; v_gene: TRBV6-1; CDR3nt: TGTGCCAGCACCTCCACCACTGAAGCTTTCTTT; CDR3aa: CASTSTTEAFF